Each of the 26 T cell receptor beta chains below was sequenced from the same sample in a study of tumor-infiltrating lymphocytes in primary liver carcinoma. Blood RNA originated from unsorted whole blood, with germline DNA additionally extracted. The authors made TCR beta cDNA from about 500 ng total RNA with a constant-region primer. For TCR beta, libraries were produced by three nested multiplex PCR rounds using slightly modified ARM-PCR. The two initial PCR rounds, roughly 9 cycles each, used TRBV1-TRBV30 forward and C-beta reverse primers. One entry per CDR3 protein results from TCRdb running MiXCR on the multiplex PCR reads. The repertoire holds some 180,000 distinct CDR3 sequences, with roughly 60% as singletons. The sample was peripheral blood. These receptors all come from a man aged 35 to 55 with primary liver carcinoma and hepatitis B virus infection.

The chain has TRBV6-1 and TRBJ2-7; a weak D match, TRBD1 (6 bases). Germline values: CDR1 MNHNS, CDR2 SASEGT. V shed 8 bases and J shed 7 bases, with 24 bases lying between them. The CDR3 contains 15 residues. The CDR3 sequence is CASGPGAGAVDEQYF. DNA of the CDR3: TGTGCCAGCGGACCAGGAGCAGGGGCGGTCGATGAGCAGTACTTC.

This chain connects TRBV6-2 or TRBV6-3 to TRBJ2-7; D ambiguous. The CDR3 runs 15 residues. V was clipped by 1 base and J by 2 bases, with 12 bases between them. Germline V gene lookup returns CDR1 MNHEY and CDR2 SVGEGT. The CDR3 DNA sequence: TGTGCCAGCAGTTACTTTACTGGGCAGCCCTACGAGCAGTACTTC. This codes for CASSYFTGQPYEQYF.

Turning to this clonotype: Compared with germline, one end of the junction differs, possibly owing to a read error. V and J are TRBV11-3 and TRBJ2-1; D ambiguous. Germline CDR1 SGHNT, CDR2 YENEEA. The CDR3 spans 15 residues. The CDR3 DNA follows: TGTGTCAGCAGGTCAATGGCCGAATCCGACAATGAGCAGTTCTTC. Its translation is CVSRSMAESDNEQFF.

This clonotype was observed many times. The gene calls are TRBV11-2 and TRBJ1-1; D is unclear. Trimming shortened V by 6 bases and J by 5 bases, and 10 bases separated the two germline ends. This CDR3 is built from 12 residues. CDR1 and CDR2 from the germline V gene are SGHAT and FQNNGV. The CDR3 sequence is CASRLTGTEAFF. For the CDR3, the DNA is TGTGCCAGCAGGTTGACGGGGACTGAAGCTTTCTTT.

This clonotype appeared a single time. This could be a read error, since a much larger clone is one nucleotide away. The CDR3 bases are TGTGACAGCAGCCTCAGACAGCCTCCTAACTACAATGAGCAGTTCTTC. Amino acid sequence: CDSSLRQPPNYNEQFF. The V and J genes are TRBV11-2 and TRBJ2-1; possibly TRBD1 for D (5 bases). The CDR3 covers 16 residues. Germline CDR1 reads SGHAT; CDR2 reads FQNNGV. Variable domain in full (rest from reference TRBV11-2 and TRBJ2-1): EAGVAQSPRYKIIEKRQSVAFWCNPISGHATLYWYQQILGQGPKLLIQFQNNGVVDDSQLPKDRFSAERLKGVDSTLKIQPAKLEDSAVYLCDSSLRQPPNYNEQFFGPGTRLTVL.

A remark on this clonotype: Germline is not matched at one junction end, which may reflect a read error. This chain connects TRBV11-3 to TRBJ2-3; the match to TRBD2 covers 7 bases. CDR1 is SGHNT and CDR2 is YENEEA in the germline V gene. This CDR3 comprises 13 residues. The DNA of the CDR3 is TGTGTCAGCAGTTCACCGCGGGGGGATACGCAGTATTTT. Amino acids: CVSSSPRGDTQYF.

Turning to this clonotype: The junction departs from the called germline gene at one end, perhaps through a read error. This chain uses TRBV11-2 with TRBJ2-3, with 9 bases lining up with TRBD1. The CDR3 is 15 amino acids. Per germline, CDR1 SGHAT and CDR2 FQNNGV. This CDR3 is CVSSSPGQGTDKQYF. The CDR3 bases are TGTGTCAGCAGCTCGCCGGGACAGGGCACAGATAAGCAGTATTTT.

This clonotype was counted once. V and J are TRBV28 and TRBJ2-7, with TRBD2 matching 7 bases. Germline lookup yields CDR1 MDHEN and CDR2 SYDVKM. Trimming removed 10 bases from V and 5 bases from J; junction bases left unmatched: 8. This CDR3 comprises 12 residues. The CDR3 DNA reads TGTGCCACCAGGGAGGGTGGGGACGAGCAGTACTTC. As protein: CATREGGDEQYF.

V gene TRBV29-1 combines with J gene TRBJ2-7; 10 nucleotides line up with TRBD1. Germline CDR1 reads SQVTM; CDR2 reads ANQGSEA. This CDR3 contains 14 residues. V lost 6 bases, J lost 4 bases, and 9 bases stayed unmatched. CDR3 residues: CSVTRGDRGYEQYF. DNA for the CDR3: TGCAGCGTGACTAGGGGGGACAGGGGTTACGAGCAGTACTTC.

Only a few counts were recorded for this clonotype. The chain uses TRBV6-1 and TRBJ2-3; 7 nucleotides line up with TRBD1. Looked up from germline, CDR1 is MNHNS and CDR2 is SASEGT. Trimming took 5 bases from V and 1 from J; bases not matched to a gene: 6. This CDR3 region has 15 residues. CDR3: CASSIRTGRTDTQYF. CDR3 sequence (DNA): TGTGCCAGCAGTATCCGGACAGGCCGCACAGATACGCAGTATTTT.

This chain joins TRBV6-5 and TRBJ1-4, with 8 bases identical to TRBD1. Germline lookup yields CDR1 MNHEY and CDR2 SVGAGI. The V gene end was trimmed by 6 bases and the J gene end by 7 bases; junction bases not matched to a gene: 4. CDR3 size: 13 residues. The CDR3 protein is CASSRDRSEKLFF. Here the CDR3 DNA reads TGTGCCAGCAGCCGGGACAGGTCTGAAAAACTGTTTTTT.

The chain combines TRBV21-1 with TRBJ1-4; whether TRBD1, the table's D call, matches the DNA was not checked. TRBV21-1 is termed a pseudogene. CDR3 length equals 8 residues. The CDR3: CASRDPHF. In nucleotides, the CDR3 is TGTGCCAGCCGGGACCCCCATTTT.

As regards this clonotype: The germline gene is not matched at one end of the junction; a read error may be the cause. This rearrangement joins TRBV29-1 to TRBJ1-1; maybe TRBD1 (5 bases). From germline, CDR1 is SQVTM and CDR2 ANQGSEA. The CDR3 runs to 13 residues. CDR3 in DNA: TGTAGCATATCAGGGACGGGGAAAACTGAAGCTTTCTTT. It codes for CSISGTGKTEAFF.

This clonotype was picked up one time. The chain uses TRBV11-2 and TRBJ2-1; D gene uncertain. Germline V lookup: CDR1 SGHAT, CDR2 FQNNGV. Trimming removed 5 bases at V and 3 bases at J, with 17 bases between. The CDR3 contains 16 residues. The CDR3 region has the DNA TGTGCCAGCAGCCGTCCCACGGGTGCCCTCTACAATGAGCAGTTCTTC. This translates into CASSRPTGALYNEQFF.

This clonotype was detected a few times. In DNA, the CDR3 is TGTGCCAGCAGTTTGGAGGACTCTGGAAACACCATATATTTT. It specifies CASSLEDSGNTIYF. The chain carries TRBV6-5 and TRBJ1-3; D unclear. The CDR3 length is 14 residues. Germline values: CDR1 MNHEY, CDR2 SVGAGI. The V end was cut by 4 bases, the J end by 0 bases, with 7 bases between.

A note on this clonotype: A junction boundary mismatches the germline segment, possibly from a read error. Here the CDR3 DNA reads TGCACCAGCAGCTTCGTCGGGACTCCCTACAATGAGCAGTTCTTC. Its protein product is CTSSFVGTPYNEQFF. The rearrangement uses TRBV4-1 and TRBJ2-1; D is perhaps TRBD2 (6 bases). Germline assignment: CDR1 MGHRA and CDR2 YSYEKL. The CDR3 extends over 15 amino acids.

The V gene is TRBV29-1, the J gene TRBJ2-2; perhaps TRBD1 as D (7 bases). Trimming removed 5 bases from V and 5 bases from J, with 12 bases in between. This CDR3 has 13 amino acids. CDR1 and CDR2 (germline): SQVTM, ANQGSEA. DNA for the CDR3: TGCAGCGTTCCAGGGGGAGGAACCGGGGAGCTGTTTTTT. Translating it yields CSVPGGGTGELFF.

As concerns this clonotype: The junction differs from germline at one of its ends, possibly a read error. The chain is built from TRBV29-1 and TRBJ2-1, with D possibly being TRBD1 (5 bases). The CDR3 loop spans 15 amino acids. Germline lookup yields CDR1 SQVTM and CDR2 ANQGSEA. The CDR3 sequence: CSVGPPSSSFNERFF. As DNA, the CDR3 is TGCAGTGTGGGGCCTCCTTCCAGCTCCTTCAATGAGCGGTTCTTC.

This clonotype was seen a few times. Possible read error: a much larger clone is one base away. V and J are TRBV11-2 and TRBJ1-1; D unresolved. Germline values: CDR1 SGHAT, CDR2 FQNNGV. CDR3 length: 13 amino acids. CDR3 in amino acids: CASSLNLSRRSLF. The CDR3 nucleotides are TGTGCCAGCAGCTTAAATCTGAGCCGCCGGTCGCTTTTT.

The chain has TRBV6-5 and TRBJ2-1, with 13 bases identical to TRBD2. The CDR3 runs 15 residues. In germline, CDR1 is MNHEY, CDR2 SVGAGI. V trimming: 8 bases; J trimming: 12 bases; junction bases outside the gene matches: 13. The CDR3 protein is CASGSGTSGVRGQFF. CDR3 coding DNA: TGTGCCAGCGGATCCGGGACTAGCGGGGTTCGGGGGCAGTTCTTC.

This clonotype has ten or more counts. This sequence joins TRBV4-1 and TRBJ1-1; 9 bases are a match to TRBD1. V lost 3 bases and J lost 7; bases outside the gene matches: 3. CDR3 size: 13 residues. Germline loops: CDR1 MGHRA, CDR2 YSYEKL. CDR3 sequence: CASSQGDRVEAFF. CDR3 coding DNA: TGCGCCAGCAGCCAGGGGGACAGGGTTGAAGCTTTCTTT.

V and J are TRBV29-1 and TRBJ2-3; D tentatively fits TRBD1 or TRBD2 (5 bases each). With 4 bases removed from V and 2 bases from J, the gap between germline ends came to 16 bases. This CDR3 contains 15 residues. Germline CDR1 SQVTM, CDR2 ANQGSEA. The CDR3 DNA sequence: TGCAGCGTTGGAGGGAGCAGGGCGGTCACAGATACGCAGTATTTT. Translating gives CSVGGSRAVTDTQYF.

The table lists this clonotype with a few counts. The rearrangement links TRBV6-5 to TRBJ2-5, with D possibly matching TRBD1 (5 bases). Trimming removed 3 bases at V and 0 bases at J, with 14 bases between. The germline V gene has CDR1 MNHEY and CDR2 SVGAGI. The CDR3 has 16 amino acids. The CDR3 coding sequence is TGTGCCAGCAGTTATTCCAGGACAACGAACCAAGAGACCCAGTACTTC. Protein product: CASSYSRTTNQETQYF.

This sequence joins TRBV6-6 and TRBJ1-5; TRBD1 aligns across 7 bases. Germline V gives CDR1 MNHNY, CDR2 SVGAGI (reference sequence). Germline trimming cut 6 bases from V and 0 bases from J; bases unmatched to any gene: 5. The CDR3 length is 15 residues. The DNA for the CDR3 is TGTGCCAGCAGCTTTGACAGGGATAGCAATCAGCCCCAGCATTTT. Amino acid sequence: CASSFDRDSNQPQHF.

A few counts support this clonotype. The CDR3 coding sequence is TGTGCCAGCAGTGATTCACAAGGGAGGAATGAGCAGTTCTTC. Encoded protein: CASSDSQGRNEQFF. V gene TRBV6-1 combines with J gene TRBJ2-1, with D maybe TRBD2 (6 bases). This CDR3 is built from 14 residues. Trimming took off 3 bases at V and 7 bases at J, with 13 bases between the two ends. Germline values: CDR1 MNHNS, CDR2 SASEGT.

The chain is built from TRBV11-2 and TRBJ2-1; TRBD2 aligns across 7 bases. Unmatched junction bases numbered 10, after V lost 5 bases and J lost 9 bases. CDR3 length equals 14 residues. Germline V gene sequence: CDR1 SGHAT, CDR2 FQNNGV. CDR3 sequence: CASSPRTSGPEQFF. Written as DNA, the CDR3 is TGTGCCAGCAGCCCAAGGACTAGTGGCCCTGAGCAGTTCTTC.